This TCR beta chain was captured by sequencing in a study of blood T cell repertoires in COVID-19. Study-wide context: Nucleic acid was either cDNA or gDNA, and it came from T cells, B-cell-depleted T cells, or PBMCs.

Germline V lookup: CDR1 SGHTA, CDR2 FQGNSA. The ends were cut back, 1 base at V and 6 bases at J, with 12 bases in the middle. The CDR3 length is 15 residues. Authors' processing steps: Amplification of reference gene primers was used by the study to estimate nucleated cell counts. TCRdb's table, derived via immunoSEQ multiplex PCR, lists solely in-frame clones and lacks some. V and J calls and clone size are those listed in that table; D and trimming were worked out from the DNA. The table includes around 250,000 clones, 85% to 90% detected once. Patients in Seattle were enrolled during active infection, then followed longitudinally.

This receptor was obtained from a woman aged 60 to 75 with COVID-19, enrolled during active disease. The V gene is TRBV7-2, the J gene TRBJ2-2; TRBD1 is a possible D gene (6 bases). Sequencing was carried out using peripheral blood. CDR3 DNA: TGTGCCAGCAGCTTAGTCCAGGGGTGGGCCGGGGAGCTGTTTTTT. This sequence encodes CASSLVQGWAGELFF.